This T cell receptor beta chain came from a study of cytomegalovirus exposure and HLA in healthy donors. PCR used 60 Vbeta primers and 13 Jbeta primers. The data were produced by immunoSEQ multiplex PCR, yet TCRdb's version contains in-frame clones alone and is incomplete. Of over 150,000 clones listed, 65% to 80% were seen once; the top ten hold around 4.1%. The receptor was isolated from a woman in her forties in good health and CMV-seronegative. The specimen sequenced was PBMCs.

This CDR3 reads CASSLDWGGVGEQYF. The DNA for the CDR3 is TGCGCCAGCAGCTTGGATTGGGGCGGAGTTGGCGAGCAGTACTTC. The rearrangement uses TRBV5-1 and TRBJ2-7; TRBD1 is a possible D gene (5 bases). CDR1 is SGHRS, CDR2 YFSETQ, per germline. The CDR3 sequence is 15 residues long. The V and J ends lost 0 bases and 6 bases respectively, with 16 bases between them.